The rows below give T cell receptor beta chains drawn from one sample of a study of cytomegalovirus exposure and HLA in healthy donors. Clones were read by immunoSEQ multiplex PCR, and TCRdb kept only the in-frame ones, dropping some. Counted here are 150,000 or so clones, 81% occurring once; the ten biggest clones make up 1% to 1.5%. Source material: PBMCs. All receptors derive from a man in his forties or fifties in good health and CMV-seropositive. CDR3s include the opening cysteine and the closing phenylalanine or tryptophan. A D gene is named only where the DNA matches it firmly. Clone sizes are given selectively: once, few, many, or a class where the clone is expanded.

D gene	clone size	V gene	J gene	CDR3 protein	CDR3 DNA
TRBD2	.	TRBV5-1	TRBJ2-1	CASSLTGLAGEYSISSYNEQFF	TGCGCCAGCAGCTTGACAGGACTAGCGGGAGAATACTCTATCAGCTCCTACAATGAGCAGTTCTTC
TRBD2	.	TRBV4-1	TRBJ2-7	CASSQELAETYEQYF	TGCGCCAGCAGCCAAGAACTAGCGGAGACCTACGAGCAGTACTTC
.	.	TRBV18	TRBJ1-1	CASSPDSSNTEAFF	TGTGCCAGCTCACCCGACAGTTCGAACACTGAAGCTTTCTTT
.	.	TRBV18	TRBJ2-2	CASSRDTHTGELFF	TGTGCCAGCTCACGGGACACCCACACCGGGGAGCTGTTTTTT
.	.	TRBV10-3	TRBJ2-2	CAIREGQTNTGELFF	TGTGCCATCAGGGAGGGACAGACGAACACCGGGGAGCTGTTTTTT
TRBD2	.	TRBV15	TRBJ2-1	CATSSRTSGEYNEQFF	TGTGCCACCAGCAGCAGGACTAGCGGGGAATACAATGAGCAGTTCTTC
.	.	TRBV28	TRBJ1-4	CASAGVAAGEKLFF	TGTGCCAGTGCAGGGGTCGCGGCCGGTGAAAAACTGTTTTTT
TRBD1	.	TRBV6-6	TRBJ1-1	CASTQGPGQRNTEAFF	TGTGCCAGCACCCAAGGACCGGGACAGAGGAACACTGAAGCTTTCTTT
.	.	TRBV20-1	TRBJ2-7	CSASGSREQYF	TGCAGTGCTAGTGGGAGTCGGGAGCAGTACTTC
TRBD1	once	TRBV5-6	TRBJ1-3	CASTGTGAGNTIYF	TGTGCCAGCACCGGGACAGGGGCTGGAAACACCATATATTTT
TRBD1	.	TRBV9	TRBJ2-1	CASSSGTGGRVQFF	TGTGCCAGCAGCTCTGGGACAGGGGGGAGGGTGCAGTTCTTC
.	.	TRBV11-2	TRBJ1-2	CASSQSSQGIGGYTF	TGTGCCAGCAGCCAGTCCTCCCAGGGTATAGGGGGCTACACCTTC
TRBD1	.	TRBV6-1	TRBJ2-1	CASPRDSYNEQFF	TGTGCCAGCCCCCGGGACAGTTACAATGAGCAGTTCTTC
TRBD1	.	TRBV15	TRBJ2-7	CATSRAGTAYEQYF	TGTGCCACCAGCAGGGCCGGGACAGCCTACGAGCAGTACTTC
TRBD2	.	TRBV9	TRBJ2-3	CASSVGWWEGGTDTQYF	TGTGCCAGCAGCGTAGGATGGTGGGAGGGCGGAACAGATACGCAGTATTTT
TRBD2	.	TRBV2	TRBJ2-1	CASRVLAGGSYNEQFF	TGTGCCAGCCGTGTGCTAGCGGGAGGTTCCTACAATGAGCAGTTCTTC